This TCR beta chain comes out of a study of blood T cell repertoires in COVID-19. For the study at large: The United States, Italy and Spain provided the acute and convalescent COVID-19 samples.

Trimming stripped 4 bases from V and 5 bases from J, with 18 bases between. The CDR3 has 15 residues. The germline gives CDR1 SGHDT, CDR2 YYEEEE. In the authors' methods: Amplifying reference gene primers gave estimates of nucleated cell counts. The protocol was immunoSEQ multiplex PCR, while the TCRdb copy is restricted to in-frame clones and leaves out a portion. Clone size and V and J calls were adopted from that table, with D and trimming inferred from the DNA. The sample consists of approximately 70,000 clones, 75% to 80% of them appearing once. The chain uses TRBV5-6 and TRBJ1-2, with a tentative D call TRBD1 (5 bases). The material sequenced was peripheral blood. This TCR derives from a woman aged 60 to 75 with acute or convalescent COVID-19. For the CDR3, the DNA is TGTGCCAGCAGCCGCCGACAGAATAGAGGATATGGCTACACCTTC. Translating gives CASSRRQNRGYGYTF.